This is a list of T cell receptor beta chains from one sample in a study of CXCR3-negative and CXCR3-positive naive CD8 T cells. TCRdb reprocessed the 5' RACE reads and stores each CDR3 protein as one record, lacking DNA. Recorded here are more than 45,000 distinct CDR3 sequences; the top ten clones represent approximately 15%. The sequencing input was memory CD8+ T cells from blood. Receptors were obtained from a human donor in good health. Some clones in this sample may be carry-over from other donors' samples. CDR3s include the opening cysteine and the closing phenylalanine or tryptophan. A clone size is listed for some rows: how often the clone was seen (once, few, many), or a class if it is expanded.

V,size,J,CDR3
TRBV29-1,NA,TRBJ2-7,CSVEFGPIYEQYF
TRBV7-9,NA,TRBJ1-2,CASRPTGGIGYTF
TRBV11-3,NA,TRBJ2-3,CASSLSLSGGTDTQYF
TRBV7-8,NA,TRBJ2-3,CASSPGKAGLTDTQYF
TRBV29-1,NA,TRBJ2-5,CSVDGSSAGVETQYF
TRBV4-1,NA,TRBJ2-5,CASSQTPGLAGVRETQYF
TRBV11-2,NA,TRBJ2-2,CASSSLDQANTGELFF
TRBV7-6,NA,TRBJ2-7,CASSLVSSYEQYF
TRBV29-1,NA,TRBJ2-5,CSDPSGPKEYF
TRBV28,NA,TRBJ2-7,CASNPALDANYEQYF
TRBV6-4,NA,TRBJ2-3,CASSEGTSAADTQYF
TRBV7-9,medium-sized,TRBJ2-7,CASSFSSIYEQYF
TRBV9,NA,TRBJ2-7,CASSIGSGSMGEQYF
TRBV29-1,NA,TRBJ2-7,CSVEWTDNYEQYF
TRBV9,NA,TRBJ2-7,CASSGGTGETYEQYF
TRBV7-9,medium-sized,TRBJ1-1,CASSLLQAIEAFF
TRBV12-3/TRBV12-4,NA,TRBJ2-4,CASSQGAENIQYF
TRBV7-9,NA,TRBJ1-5,CASTGTGSNQPQHF
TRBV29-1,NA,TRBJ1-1,CSVGLSGDWKVNTEAFF
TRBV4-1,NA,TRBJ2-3,CASSPVLLDTQYF
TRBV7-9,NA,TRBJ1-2,CASSPHPTGRNYGYTF
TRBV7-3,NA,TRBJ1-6,CASSSTGGAGSPLHF
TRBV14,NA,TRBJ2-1,CASSYQRGLEQFF
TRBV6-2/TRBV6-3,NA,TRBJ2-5,CASRRTGGSYQETQYF
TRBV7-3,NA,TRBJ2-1,CASSPGPRTYNEQFF